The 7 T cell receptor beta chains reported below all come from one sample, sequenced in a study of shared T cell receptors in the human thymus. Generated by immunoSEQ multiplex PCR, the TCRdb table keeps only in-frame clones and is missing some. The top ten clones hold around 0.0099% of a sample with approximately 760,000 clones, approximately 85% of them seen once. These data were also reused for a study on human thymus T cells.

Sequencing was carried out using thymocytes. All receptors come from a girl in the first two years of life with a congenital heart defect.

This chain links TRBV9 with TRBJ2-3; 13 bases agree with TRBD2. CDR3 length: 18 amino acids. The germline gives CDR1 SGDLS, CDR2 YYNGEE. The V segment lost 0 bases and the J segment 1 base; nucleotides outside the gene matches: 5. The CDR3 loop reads CASSVGLAGGRGTDTQYF. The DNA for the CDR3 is TGTGCCAGCAGCGTAGGACTAGCGGGGGGCCGCGGCACAGATACGCAGTATTTT. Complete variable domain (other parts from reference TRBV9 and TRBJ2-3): DSGVTQTPKHLITATGQRVTLRCSPRSGDLSVYWYQQSLDQGLQFLIQYYNGEERAKGNILERFSAQQFPDLHSELNLSSLELGDSALYFCASSVGLAGGRGTDTQYFGPGTRLTVL.

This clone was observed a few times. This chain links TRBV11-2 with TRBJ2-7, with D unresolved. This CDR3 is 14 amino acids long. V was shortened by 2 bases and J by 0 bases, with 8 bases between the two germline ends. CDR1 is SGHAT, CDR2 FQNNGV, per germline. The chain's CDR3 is CASSLPPHSYEQYF. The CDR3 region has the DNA TGTGCCAGCAGCTTACCCCCCCACTCCTACGAGCAGTACTTC. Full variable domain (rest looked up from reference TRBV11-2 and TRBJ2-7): EAGVAQSPRYKIIEKRQSVAFWCNPISGHATLYWYQQILGQGPKLLIQFQNNGVVDDSQLPKDRFSAERLKGVDSTLKIQPAKLEDSAVYLCASSLPPHSYEQYFGPGTRLTVT.

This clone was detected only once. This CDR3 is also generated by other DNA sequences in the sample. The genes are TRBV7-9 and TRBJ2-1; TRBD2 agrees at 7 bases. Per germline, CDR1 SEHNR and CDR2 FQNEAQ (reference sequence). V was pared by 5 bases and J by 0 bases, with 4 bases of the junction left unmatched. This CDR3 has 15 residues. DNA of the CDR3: TGTGCCAGCAGCCCACGGACTAGCTCCTACAATGAGCAGTTCTTC. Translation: CASSPRTSSYNEQFF.

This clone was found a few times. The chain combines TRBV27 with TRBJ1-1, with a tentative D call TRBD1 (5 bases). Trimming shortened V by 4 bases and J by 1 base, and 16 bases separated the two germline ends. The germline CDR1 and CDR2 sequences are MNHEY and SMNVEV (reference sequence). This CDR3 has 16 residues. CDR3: CASSSHRIQGNTEAFF. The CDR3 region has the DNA TGTGCCAGCAGTTCCCACAGAATTCAGGGGAACACTGAAGCTTTCTTT.

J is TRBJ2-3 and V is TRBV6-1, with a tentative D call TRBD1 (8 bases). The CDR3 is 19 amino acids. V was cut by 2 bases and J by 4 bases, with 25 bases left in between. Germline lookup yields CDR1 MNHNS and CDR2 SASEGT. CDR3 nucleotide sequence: TGTGCCAGCAGTGAAAGTGCGGGCAGAACAGGGGGGGGCGCAGATACGCAGTATTTT. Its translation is CASSESAGRTGGGADTQYF.

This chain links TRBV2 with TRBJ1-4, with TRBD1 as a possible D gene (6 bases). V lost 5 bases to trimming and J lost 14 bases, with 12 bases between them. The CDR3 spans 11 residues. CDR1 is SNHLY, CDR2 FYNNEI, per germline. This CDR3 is CASSNRVGLFF. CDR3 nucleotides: TGTGCCAGCAGTAACAGGGTCGGGCTGTTTTTT.

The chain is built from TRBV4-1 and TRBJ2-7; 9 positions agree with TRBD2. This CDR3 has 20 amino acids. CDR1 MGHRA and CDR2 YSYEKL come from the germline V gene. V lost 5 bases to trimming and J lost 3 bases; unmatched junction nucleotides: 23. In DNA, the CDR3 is TGCGCCAGCAGCAAGAGACACTTGACTAGCGGCGGGCTCCGAAACTACGAGCAGTACTTC. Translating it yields CASSKRHLTSGGLRNYEQYF.